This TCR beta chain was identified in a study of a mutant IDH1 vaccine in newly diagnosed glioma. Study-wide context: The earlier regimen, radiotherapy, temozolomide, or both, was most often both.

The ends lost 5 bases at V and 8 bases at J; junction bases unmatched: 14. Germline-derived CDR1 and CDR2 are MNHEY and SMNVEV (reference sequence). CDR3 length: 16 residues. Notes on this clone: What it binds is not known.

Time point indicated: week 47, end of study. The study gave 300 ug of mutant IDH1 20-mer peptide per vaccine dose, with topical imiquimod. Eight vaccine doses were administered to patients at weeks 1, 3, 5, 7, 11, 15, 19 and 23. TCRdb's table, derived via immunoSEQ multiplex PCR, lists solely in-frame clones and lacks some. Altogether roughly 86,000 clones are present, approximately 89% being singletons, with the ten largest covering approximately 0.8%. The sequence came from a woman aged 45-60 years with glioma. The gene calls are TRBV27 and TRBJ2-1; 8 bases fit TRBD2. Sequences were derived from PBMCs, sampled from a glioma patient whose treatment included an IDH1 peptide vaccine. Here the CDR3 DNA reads TGTGCCAGCAGTCCCTCCCGGGCTAGCGGGTACTATGAGCAGTTCTTC. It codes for CASSPSRASGYYEQFF.